This T cell receptor (beta chain) appears in the sequencing data of a study of blood T cells in healthy people across ages. Germline V gene lookup returns CDR1 DFQATT and CDR2 SNEGSKA (reference sequence). The CDR3 is 14 amino acids. Primers used in a second PCR of about 6 to 11 cycles were a sample-barcoded 5' primer and a J-beta primer mix. TCRdb re-called the 5' RACE reads with MiXCR, one entry per CDR3 protein. Here the sample spans around 970,000 distinct CDR3 sequences, roughly half being singletons. Sequencing was carried out using blood. The chain is built from TRBV20-1 and TRBJ2-5, with D perhaps TRBD2 (6 bases). The J call is doubtful: the DNA matches TRBJ2-7 better. The receptor's source is a woman aged 55 to 70 in good health. CDR3 protein: CSAETGTYHYEQYF. The CDR3 nucleotides are TGCAGTGCTGAGACGGGGACTTATCATTACGAGCAGTACTTC.